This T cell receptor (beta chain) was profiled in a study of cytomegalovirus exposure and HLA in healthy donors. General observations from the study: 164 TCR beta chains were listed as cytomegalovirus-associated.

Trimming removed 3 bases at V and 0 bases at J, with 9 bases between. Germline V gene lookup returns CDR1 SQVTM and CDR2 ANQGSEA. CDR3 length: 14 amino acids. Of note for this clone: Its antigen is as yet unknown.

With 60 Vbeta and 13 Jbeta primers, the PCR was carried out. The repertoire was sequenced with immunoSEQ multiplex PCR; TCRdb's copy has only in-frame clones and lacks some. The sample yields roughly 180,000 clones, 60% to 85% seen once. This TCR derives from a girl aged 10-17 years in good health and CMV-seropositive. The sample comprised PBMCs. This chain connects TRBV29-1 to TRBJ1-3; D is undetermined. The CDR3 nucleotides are TGCAGCGTTGAGGGCCTCCGCTCTGGAAACACCATATATTTT. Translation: CSVEGLRSGNTIYF.